This entry is about one T cell receptor (beta chain). The data were obtained in a study of T cell clonotyping in hematopoietic cell transplantation. Method: immunoSEQ multiplex PCR; TCRdb's copy keeps in-frame clones and lacks some. The table shows approximately 15,000 clones, with more than 75% occurring only once. CDR3 length: 11 residues. Germline CDR1 MRHNA, CDR2 SNTAGT. The V gene lost 3 bases and the J gene lost 7 bases, with 4 bases spanning the gap. The receptor comes from a male patient aged 60 to 75 who had an allogeneic stem cell transplant from a related donor, so the T cells may come from the graft donor. Some clones in this sample may be carry-over from other donors' samples. The genes are TRBV6-4 and TRBJ1-5; D ambiguous. Source: PBMCs, taken 100 days after allogeneic stem cell transplant. The CDR3 bases are TGTGCCAGCAGTGAACCCCAGCCCCAGCATTTT. Translated: CASSEPQPQHF.